This is a list of T cell receptor beta chains from one sample in a study of cytomegalovirus exposure and HLA in healthy donors. Repertoires were generated with immunoSEQ multiplex PCR, while TCRdb's copy carries only in-frame clones and drops some. The sample yields roughly 120,000 clones, around 94% seen once. Sequenced sample: PBMCs. These receptors all stem from a young woman in good health and CMV-seronegative. Both conserved end residues are part of each CDR3. A D gene is named only where the DNA matches it firmly. Some rows mark clone size as missing; the rest say once, few, many or name a class of expanded clone.

size,D,length,J,V,DNA,CDR3
once,TRBD1,16,TRBJ2-2,TRBV19,TGTGCCAGTAGTCTCGGACAGGGTGAGAACACCGGGGAGCTGTTTTTT,CASSLGQGENTGELFF
NA,NA,15,TRBJ1-1,TRBV27,TGTGCCAGCAGTTTATGGGGCTCTGGTGGCACTGAAGCTTTCTTT,CASSLWGSGGTEAFF
once,NA,13,TRBJ2-7,TRBV28,TGTGCCAGCAGGCAACCTGCTAGGAGCGAGCAGTACTTC,CASRQPARSEQYF
NA,TRBD1,17,TRBJ2-1,TRBV5-1,TGCGCCAGCAGCCGACAAGGGGGCGACCGCTCCTACAATGAGCAGTTCTTC,CASSRQGGDRSYNEQFF
once,NA,14,TRBJ1-1,TRBV27,TGTGCCAGCAGTTCAGGGGCGAGGAACACTGAAGCTTTCTTT,CASSSGARNTEAFF
NA,TRBD1,15,TRBJ2-1,TRBV5-5,TGTGCCAGCAGCCCCGGAACAGGGGTCAACAATGAGCAGTTCTTC,CASSPGTGVNNEQFF
NA,TRBD2,11,TRBJ2-7,TRBV30,TGTGCCTGGACGGGGGGGAACGAGCAGTACTTC,CAWTGGNEQYF
NA,TRBD1,14,TRBJ2-1,TRBV11-2,TGTGCCAGCAGCTTGGACAGGGTGGGCAATGAGCAGTTCTTC,CASSLDRVGNEQFF
NA,NA,16,TRBJ1-3,TRBV9,TGTGCCAGCAGCGTCCTCCCCGAGGTGCGGGGAAACACCATATATTTT,CASSVLPEVRGNTIYF
once,TRBD2,14,TRBJ2-7,TRBV2,TGTGCCAGCAGTGATGGACTAGCAAGCTACGAGCAGTACTTC,CASSDGLASYEQYF